This T cell receptor beta chain was identified during a study of low-dose radiotherapy and immunotherapy resistance in tumors. cDNA synthesis used a TRAV/TRBV-specific primer set for both chains. Amplification of TCRs used a constant-region primer and V-primer adapter for about 21 PCR cycles. Each CDR3 protein is one row after TCRdb ran MiXCR on the reads. The data show approximately 70,000 distinct CDR3 sequences, around 31% seen once. CDR3 length equals 14 residues. Trimming cost V 6 bases and J 4 bases; bases outside gene matches: 11. CDR1 is DFQATT and CDR2 is SNEGSKA in the germline V gene (reference sequence). This clonotype has ten or more counts. The time point is: before trial treatment. Treatment of the donors consisted of nivolumab and ipilimumab (plus aspirin, low-dose cyclophosphamide and low-dose radiotherapy).

The chain links TRBV20-1 to TRBJ1-1; 7 nucleotides agree with TRBD1. The clonotype comes from a female donor with ovarian cancer. Sequencing was performed on PBMCs, taken before treatment. The CDR3 region is CSARREGAGTEAFF. The CDR3 DNA follows: TGCAGTGCCCGGAGAGAGGGGGCCGGCACTGAAGCTTTCTTT.